Below, 10 T cell receptor beta chains from the same sample are listed, as sequenced in a study of siplizumab effects on memory and regulatory T cells. The method was immunoSEQ multiplex PCR; TCRdb's version includes in-frame clones alone and lacks a portion of them. There are 50,000 to 70,000 clones in the sample; around 96% occur only once, and approximately 0.1% lies in the top ten. Sequencing was performed on naive CD8+ T cells sorted from blood. The origin of the receptors is a human donor in good health.

V gene TRBV27 combines with J gene TRBJ2-7; D is possibly TRBD1 or TRBD2 (5 bases each). Trimming removed 10 bases from V and 2 bases from J, with 9 bases in between. The CDR3 sequence is 11 residues long. Germline V gives CDR1 MNHEY, CDR2 SMNVEV (reference sequence). CDR3 bases: TGTGCCACCTCGGGACCCTACGAGCAGTACTTC. Translated, it gives CATSGPYEQYF.

V and J are TRBV7-5 and TRBJ1-5. TRBV7-5 is shown as a pseudogene. This CDR3 spans 13 amino acids. Here the CDR3 reads CASSFPGNQPQHF. In nucleotides, the CDR3 is TGTGCCAGCAGTTTCCCCGGGAATCAGCCCCAGCATTTT.

The chain employs TRBV7-9 and TRBJ2-7; TRBD1 might be the D (6 bases). CDR1 is SEHNR and CDR2 is FQNEAQ in the germline V gene (reference sequence). This CDR3 has 14 residues. With 5 bases removed from V and 0 bases from J, the gap between germline ends came to 11 bases. As DNA, the CDR3 is TGTGCCAGCAGCCCAGGGGACAACTCCTACGAGCAGTACTTC. This encodes CASSPGDNSYEQYF.

The gene calls are TRBV29-1 and TRBJ2-7; 12 bases fit TRBD2. Germline V CDR1 and CDR2: SQVTM, ANQGSEA. J lost 3 bases, V lost 2 bases, and 5 bases had no gene match. The CDR3 has 15 amino acids. The CDR3 DNA follows: TGCAGCGTTGAAAGCACTAGCGGGGGGTTCTACGAGCAGTACTTC. Protein sequence: CSVESTSGGFYEQYF.

This clone is a singleton in its sample. The V and J genes are TRBV2 and TRBJ1-2, with a weak D call TRBD1 (5 bases). The V and J ends lost 2 bases and 1 base respectively, with 8 bases between them. Germline loops: CDR1 SNHLY, CDR2 FYNNEI. The CDR3 has 14 amino acids. This chain's CDR3 is CASSEFDSNYGYTF. The CDR3 DNA sequence: TGTGCCAGCAGTGAATTCGACAGTAACTATGGCTACACCTTC. Combining the CDR3 with reference TRBV2 and TRBJ1-2 gives the whole variable domain EPEVTQTPSHQVTQMGQEVILRCVPISNHLYFYWYRQILGQKVEFLVSFYNNEISEKSEIFDDQFSVERPDGSNFTLKIRSTKLEDSAMYFCASSEFDSNYGYTFGSGTRLTVV.

The chain combines TRBV5-1 with TRBJ1-5; D call uncertain. The CDR3 consists of 15 residues. V lost 0 bases and J 5 bases, leaving 12 bases between the germline ends. The germline V gene encodes CDR1 SGHRS and CDR2 YFSETQ. For the CDR3, the DNA is TGCGCCAGCAGCTTGGGGGGTAAGAGGGATCAGCCCCAGCATTTT. Translation gives CASSLGGKRDQPQHF.

This rearrangement joins TRBV25-1 to TRBJ2-5, with 9 positions matching TRBD2. J was trimmed by 1 base and V by 3 bases; bases with no gene match: 12. The germline gives CDR1 MGHDK, CDR2 SYGVNS. The CDR3 has 18 amino acids. The CDR3 region has the DNA TGTGCCAGCAGTGAGTTTGGGCCTCTAGCGGGGACCCAAGAGACCCAGTACTTC. Protein product: CASSEFGPLAGTQETQYF.

V and J are TRBV5-5 and TRBJ2-7; TRBD1 matches at 7 bases. Germline loops: CDR1 SGHKS, CDR2 YYEKEE (reference sequence). V shed 0 bases and J 1 base; nucleotides not matched to a gene: 4. This CDR3 region has 15 residues. The CDR3 loop is CASSLGTGASYEQYF. The CDR3 nucleotides are TGTGCCAGCAGCTTGGGGACAGGTGCTTCCTACGAGCAGTACTTC.

The rearrangement links TRBV25-1 to TRBJ2-5; possible D gene TRBD1, 5 bases. The CDR3 spans 13 residues. V shed 2 bases and J shed 7 bases, with 11 bases lying between them. CDR1 and CDR2 from the germline V gene are MGHDK and SYGVNS. CDR3 nucleotides: TGTGCCAGCAGTGAACCCTCTACAGGGACCCAGTACTTC. Its protein product is CASSEPSTGTQYF.

V gene TRBV7-2 combines with J gene TRBJ1-2; D not certain. This CDR3 contains 14 residues. From germline, CDR1 is SGHTA and CDR2 FQGNSA. The germline V and J ends were trimmed by 4 bases and 0 bases, with 9 bases remaining between them. The DNA of the CDR3 is TGTGCCAGCAGCTCCCTGGGCTCTAACTATGGCTACACCTTC. It specifies CASSSLGSNYGYTF.